This paragraph covers one TCR beta chain sequence. Its recognized antigen is unknown. No clone much larger than this one lies a single base away; base qualities are absent. This sample is part of a study of technical replicates of blood from a few donors (dated by TCRdb to the late 2010s). Library preparation was by the immunoSEQ multiplex PCR assay. TCRdb's version of the immuneACCESS table is confined to in-frame rearrangements and falls short of the full clone set. An unresolved V gene accounts for under half of the shortfall where checked; the remainder is of unknown origin. This sample comprises about 70,000 clones, approximately 95% of them detected only once. The top ten hold 0.2% to 0.3% of the sample. The source material was T cells isolated from PBMCs. This TCR derives from a human donor in good health.

The CDR3: CASSQGEGGQIYEQYF. The DNA sequence is TGCGCCAGCAGCCAAGGAGAGGGGGGACAGATCTACGAGCAGTACTTC. The V and J genes are TRBV4-1 and TRBJ2-7; the best D guess is TRBD1, with 7 bases matching. The CDR1 and CDR2 encoded by the germline V gene are MGHRA and YSYEKL. There are 16 amino acids in the CDR3, from cysteine to phenylalanine inclusive. Just the 48-base CDR3 DNA is kept, in frame starting at base 1. Trimming at the junction amounts to 1 base on V and 3 bases on J, and the germline ends lie 16 bases apart.